The 23 T cell receptor beta chains given below trace back to one sample, sequenced in a study of tumor-infiltrating lymphocytes in oesophageal squamous cell carcinoma. TCRdb re-called the PCR reads through MiXCR, storing one row per CDR3 protein. The repertoire holds roughly 6,000 distinct CDR3 sequences, 13% to 15% seen once, with approximately 23% in the top ten. Sequenced: normal esophageal tissue next to the tumor. These receptors all come from a male donor with esophageal squamous cell carcinoma.

By share, this clonotype counts as medium-sized (0.01 to 0.1%). The gene calls are TRBV11-3 and TRBJ2-4; 9 positions agree with TRBD2. V was pared by 4 bases and J by 5 bases, with 12 bases of the junction left unmatched. The length of the CDR3 is 17 residues. The germline V gene encodes CDR1 SGHNT and CDR2 YENEEA. The CDR3 DNA reads TGTGCCAGCAGCTACCTTGGGACTAGCCTAGGCGAAAACATTCAGTACTTC. It specifies CASSYLGTSLGENIQYF.

This clonotype appeared many times. The chain links TRBV7-3 to TRBJ1-5; no reliable D call. The germline CDR1 and CDR2 sequences are SGHTA and FQGTGA. CDR3 length: 17 amino acids. V dropped 1 base and J dropped 1 base, with 14 bases sitting between them. As DNA, the CDR3 is TGTGCCAGCAGCTTAAGCACAGCTTACCCCAGCAATCAGCCCCAGCATTTT. Amino acid sequence: CASSLSTAYPSNQPQHF.

This clonotype was detected ten times or more. The J gene is TRBJ2-5, the V gene TRBV10-2, with D possibly TRBD1 on 7 matching bases. Germline values: CDR1 WSHSY, CDR2 SAAADI. Trimming stripped 8 bases from V and 4 bases from J, with 14 bases between. The CDR3 has 13 amino acids. DNA of the CDR3: TGCGCCAGCGGAGGGGGACAGCGAGAGACCCAGTACTTC. Its protein is CASGGGQRETQYF.

By share of the sample, this clonotype is large. CDR3 sequence reads: CASSLDGLGTEAFF. In DNA form, the CDR3 reads TGTGCCAGCAGCTTAGACGGACTCGGCACTGAAGCTTTCTTT. The V gene is TRBV7-2, the J gene TRBJ1-1, with D hard to call. CDR3 length: 14 residues. CDR1 and CDR2 (germline): SGHTA, FQGNSA. The V end was cut by 1 base, the J end by 4 bases, with 10 bases between.

At least ten counts were recorded for this clonotype. The chain links TRBV10-3 to TRBJ2-7; weak D call: TRBD2 (6 bases). The length of the CDR3 is 15 residues. The V and J ends lost 2 bases and 4 bases respectively, with 15 bases between them. In germline, CDR1 is ENHRY, CDR2 SYGVKD. The CDR3 is CAISEVRGTSYEQYF. In nucleotides, the CDR3 is TGTGCCATCAGTGAGGTGCGGGGAACCTCTTACGAGCAGTACTTC.

This chain uses TRBV19 with TRBJ1-2; 9 bases line up with TRBD1. Germline CDR1 and CDR2: LNHDA and SQIVND (reference sequence). This CDR3 has 14 amino acids. J lost 7 bases, V lost 3 bases, and 6 bases had no gene match. CDR3 bases: TGTGCCAGTAGTATGGAACAGGGGGCCTCTGGCTACACCTTC. This translates into CASSMEQGASGYTF.

This clonotype was detected many times. The rearrangement links TRBV11-3 to TRBJ2-2; D is uncertain. CDR3 size: 14 residues. CDR1 SGHNT and CDR2 YENEEA come from the germline V gene. Trimming took 2 bases from V and 4 from J, leaving 8 bases between them. The CDR3 bases are TGTGCCAGCAGCTTAAATCCTCTCACCGGGGAGCTGTTTTTT. This sequence encodes CASSLNPLTGELFF.

The chain carries TRBV5-5 and TRBJ2-7; D remains ambiguous. Germline loops: CDR1 SGHKS, CDR2 YYEKEE (reference sequence). Trimming left V 0 bases short and J 8 bases short, with 15 bases between. The CDR3 totals 14 residues. CDR3 coding DNA: TGTGCCAGCAGCTTGGACCTTGGCTACAATAAGCAGTACTTC. Its translation is CASSLDLGYNKQYF.

This clonotype was detected a few times. This CDR3 reads CASTQTSRGNQPQHF. In nucleotides, the CDR3 is TGCGCCAGCACCCAAACTTCACGAGGCAATCAGCCCCAGCATTTT. The chain is built from TRBV23-1 and TRBJ1-5; D is uncertain. TRBV23-1 is designated an ORF whose function remains uncertain. There are 15 residues in the CDR3. The V gene lost 7 bases and the J gene lost 2 bases, with 15 bases spanning the gap.

This clonotype was observed a few times. This chain joins TRBV5-1 and TRBJ1-1, with D perhaps matching TRBD1 (5 bases). The V end lost 3 bases, the J end lost 4 bases, and 13 bases lay between the germline ends. CDR3 size: 14 residues. Germline CDR1 SGHRS, CDR2 YFSETQ. The CDR3: CASSSEGSGTEAFF. DNA for the CDR3: TGCGCCAGCAGCTCAGAGGGGAGCGGCACTGAAGCTTTCTTT.

The gene calls are TRBV7-9 and TRBJ2-4, with D possibly called TRBD1 or TRBD2 (6 bases each). V was pared by 5 bases and J by 15 bases, with 38 bases between. The CDR3 is made up of 19 amino acids. Germline-derived CDR1 and CDR2 are SEHNR and FQNEAQ (reference sequence). CDR3 sequence (DNA): TGTGCCAGCAGCCTAAATCCGGGTCCCCCCGGGGGCAACACCGGGGAGCTGTACTTC. It yields the protein CASSLNPGPPGGNTGELYF.

This clonotype was recorded many times. The chain carries TRBV5-4 and TRBJ2-1; 10 nucleotides align to TRBD2. The V gene end was trimmed by 3 bases and the J gene end by 7 bases; junction bases not matched to a gene: 10. This CDR3 spans 16 amino acids. The germline gives CDR1 SGHNT, CDR2 YYREEE (reference sequence). The CDR3 coding sequence is TGTGCCAGCAGCTCTGGCCAGCGGGGGGGCAAGAATGAGCAGTTCTTC. Its protein is CASSSGQRGGKNEQFF.

The sample holds many counts of this clonotype. The gene calls are TRBV14 and TRBJ2-3, with 11 positions matching TRBD2. The length of the CDR3 is 18 residues. The germline V gene has CDR1 SGHDN and CDR2 FVKESK. Trimming cost V 0 bases and J 7 bases; bases outside gene matches: 12. The CDR3 is CASSQDTPIAGGLNTQYF. CDR3 in DNA: TGTGCCAGCAGCCAAGATACCCCTATAGCGGGGGGGCTGAATACGCAGTATTTT.

Many counts were recorded for this clonotype. The rearrangement joins TRBV7-9 to TRBJ2-7; 9 bases align to TRBD1. Germline V gene data show CDR1 as SEHNR and CDR2 as FQNEAQ (reference sequence). V trimming: 5 bases; J trimming: 7 bases; junction bases outside the gene matches: 12. The CDR3 covers 15 residues. The CDR3 DNA follows: TGTGCCAGCAGCCTACACGGGACAGGGAACGGGGAGCAGTACTTC. It encodes CASSLHGTGNGEQYF.

This clonotype qualifies as medium-sized. This chain connects TRBV7-8 to TRBJ2-1; D ambiguous. The germline V gene has CDR1 SGHVS and CDR2 FQNEAQ. This CDR3 region has 14 residues. Trimming took off 1 base at V and 10 bases at J, with 14 bases between the two ends. The CDR3 DNA follows: TGTGCCAGCAGCTTAGTGGCTAGGCCTCCGGAGCAGTTCTTC. As protein: CASSLVARPPEQFF.

This clonotype was counted between two and nine times. The junction does not match germline at one end; this may be a read error. V and J are TRBV14 and TRBJ2-5, with D hard to call. Germline V gives CDR1 SGHDN, CDR2 FVKESK. This CDR3 region has 13 residues. For the CDR3, the DNA is TGTGCCAGCAGCCACCCGGCAAACCGGCCCCTCCACTTC. This encodes CASSHPANRPLHF.

This clonotype was seen a few times. The final CDR3 position lacks the conserved phenylalanine or tryptophan, pointing to a likely read error. The DNA is omitted, as the CDR3 cannot be located on it reliably, and the CDR3 follows TCRdb's listing. This chain links TRBV12-3 or TRBV12-4 with TRBJ2-7; the D call of TRBD1 is as the table states it, not checked on the DNA. The CDR3 spans 17 residues, counting both ends. The CDR3 sequence: CASSSVDRGDYGYTFGS.

This clonotype was picked up many times. Since a much larger clone is just one base distant, this may be a read error. The gene calls are TRBV7-4 and TRBJ2-7; 13 positions match TRBD2. The V segment lost 5 bases and the J segment 7 bases; nucleotides outside the gene matches: 11. The CDR3 is 16 amino acids. Germline V lookup: CDR1 SGHVT, CDR2 SQSDAQ. The CDR3 protein is CASSPGLAGINHEQYF. The DNA of the CDR3 is TGTGCCAGCAGCCCGGGACTAGCGGGGATTAATCATGAGCAGTACTTC. Using reference TRBV7-4 and TRBJ2-7 for the parts outside the CDR3, the full variable domain is GAGVSQSPRYKVAKRGRDVALRCDSISGHVTLYWYRQTLGQGSEVLTYSQSDAQRDKSGRPSGRFSAERPERSVSTLKIQRTEQGDSAVYLCASSPGLAGINHEQYFGPGTRLTVT.

This clonotype was recorded at least ten times. The chain combines TRBV5-6 with TRBJ2-3; the D gene is possibly TRBD2 (6 bases). V lost 4 bases and J lost 10, with 10 bases in between. Germline loops: CDR1 SGHDT, CDR2 YYEEEE. The CDR3 is made up of 11 amino acids. The CDR3 region is CASSLGTSQYF. The CDR3 region has the DNA TGTGCCAGCAGCCTCGGGACTTCGCAGTATTTT.

This clonotype rates as medium-sized. This chain links TRBV28 with TRBJ2-1, with D possibly being TRBD2 (5 bases). The CDR3 sequence is 12 residues long. From germline, CDR1 is MDHEN and CDR2 SYDVKM. Trimming took 4 bases from V and 15 from J, leaving 16 bases between them. The DNA of the CDR3 is TGTGCCAGCAGTTCCGGGAACTCAGTGGCGTTCTTC. This encodes CASSSGNSVAFF.

The V and J genes are TRBV19 and TRBJ1-6; 9 bases are shared with TRBD1. The V gene's germline CDR1 is LNHDA and CDR2 SQIVND (reference sequence). The CDR3 sequence is 16 residues long. J gave up 12 bases and V 6 bases, and 15 bases lay outside the gene matches. The CDR3 nucleotides read TGTGCCAGTAGAGGGGACAGGGCCGCCAATGAGGGACCCCTCCACTTT. This translates into CASRGDRAANEGPLHF.

As for this clonotype: This CDR3 is missing its conserved last phenylalanine or tryptophan, likely due to a read error. It is unclear where the CDR3 begins or ends on the DNA, so no DNA is shown, and the CDR3 is as TCRdb lists it. V gene TRBV11-2 combines with J gene TRBJ2-4. CDR1 and CDR2 from the germline V gene are SGHAT and FQNNGV. The CDR3 region is 14 residues in length, termini included. CDR3 residues: CASSLVSYEQYFGN.

This clonotype was seen more than once but under ten times. The gene calls are TRBV15 and TRBJ2-1; TRBD1 matches 9 bases. Judging by the DNA end, TRBJ2-7 fits better; the J call may be wrong. Looked up from germline, CDR1 is LNHNV and CDR2 is YYDKDF (reference sequence). The CDR3 contains 14 residues. CDR3 amino acids: CATSTRDRVGEQYF. As DNA, the CDR3 is TGTGCCACCAGCACCCGGGACAGGGTTGGCGAGCAGTACTTC.